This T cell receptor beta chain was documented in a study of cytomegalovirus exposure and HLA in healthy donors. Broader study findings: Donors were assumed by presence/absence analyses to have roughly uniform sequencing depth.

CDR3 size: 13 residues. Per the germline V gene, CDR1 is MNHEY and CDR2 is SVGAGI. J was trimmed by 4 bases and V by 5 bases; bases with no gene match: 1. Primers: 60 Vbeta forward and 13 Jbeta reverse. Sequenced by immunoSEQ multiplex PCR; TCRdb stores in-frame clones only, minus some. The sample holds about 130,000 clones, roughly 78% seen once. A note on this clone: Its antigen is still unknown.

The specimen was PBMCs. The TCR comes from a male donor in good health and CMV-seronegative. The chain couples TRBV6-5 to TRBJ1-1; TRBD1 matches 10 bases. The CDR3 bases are TGTGCCAGCAGTCGGACAGGGGGCACTGAAGCTTTCTTT. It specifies CASSRTGGTEAFF.